These T cell receptor beta chains were read from a single sample in a study of HIV-infected patients and healthy controls. TCRdb itself ran the 5' RACE reads through MiXCR, one entry per CDR3 protein. The sample yields roughly 7,800 distinct CDR3 sequences, over 7.5% seen once. Sequences were derived from blood, sampled during antiretroviral therapy. The receptors here all came from an adult with HIV infection. CDR3s include the opening cysteine and the closing phenylalanine or tryptophan. D genes are given only for firm matches. Rows may omit the clone size; those that give it use once, few, many or a size class.

d_gene	v_gene	j_gene	abundance	CDR3nt	CDR3aa
-	TRBV5-1	TRBJ2-6	many	TGCGCCAGCGGAGACAGGAGCTCTGGGGCCAACGTCCTGACTTTC	CASGDRSSGANVLTF
TRBD1	TRBV29-1	TRBJ1-2	many	TGCAGCGTTGGCGGGACAGAAGCTTTTGGCTACACCTTC	CSVGGTEAFGYTF
TRBD1	TRBV29-1	TRBJ1-5	many	TGCAGCGTTGCGGGACAGGGACTAGGGGGCAATCAGCCCCAGCATTTT	CSVAGQGLGGNQPQHF
-	TRBV19	TRBJ1-1	many	TGTGCCAGTACATGGGGGAACACTGAAGCTTTCTTT	CASTWGNTEAFF
-	TRBV4-2	TRBJ2-2	-	TGTGCCAGCAGCCAATACAACACCGGGGAGCTGTTTTTT	CASSQYNTGELFF
TRBD1	TRBV7-9	TRBJ1-2	many	TGTGCCAGCAGCCGTACGATGACAGGGGAGGGTTATGGCTACACCTTC	CASSRTMTGEGYGYTF
-	TRBV19	TRBJ1-2	few	TGTGCCAGTACCTTCCAGAGGGATGGCTACACCTTC	CASTFQRDGYTF
-	TRBV10-2	TRBJ1-2	many	TGCGCCAGCAGTGTAGATCAGGACTATGGCTACACCTTC	CASSVDQDYGYTF
-	TRBV20-1	TRBJ2-2	-	TGCAGTGCTAGAGATTTCGGCAACGGGGAGCTGTTTTTT	CSARDFGNGELFF
-	TRBV5-4	TRBJ2-7	many	TGTGCCAGCAGCTTTGGGGGGCGCGACTACGAGCAGTACTTC	CASSFGGRDYEQYF
-	TRBV5-4	TRBJ2-1	many	TGTGCCAGCAGCTTGGCGTCTCTCGGGAATGAGCAGTTCTTC	CASSLASLGNEQFF
-	TRBV6-5	TRBJ2-2	few	TGTGCCTCCCGAGACGGAACGAACACCGGGGAGCTGTTTTTT	CASRDGTNTGELFF
TRBD2	TRBV5-6	TRBJ2-7	many	TGTGCCAGCAGCCCGGGACTAGCTACCTACGAGCAGTACTTC	CASSPGLATYEQYF
TRBD2	TRBV7-8	TRBJ2-1	medium-sized	TGTGCCAGCAGCTTAGTAGATGCAGCCAGCGGGGGAAACAATGAGCAGTTCTTC	CASSLVDAASGGNNEQFF
TRBD1	TRBV3-1	TRBJ1-5	medium-sized	TGTGCCAGCAGCACAGGGGATAGCAATCAGCCCCAGCATTTT	CASSTGDSNQPQHF
-	TRBV12-3/TRBV12-4	TRBJ2-1	many	TGTGCCAGCAGACTCCGACTAGGGGAGCAGTTCTTC	CASRLRLGEQFF
TRBD1	TRBV7-8	TRBJ2-5	-	TGTGCCAGCAGCTTAGTTCCAGGGGGCTTGGGGGAGACCCAGTACTTC	CASSLVPGGLGETQYF
-	TRBV19	TRBJ1-1	medium-sized	TGTGCCAGTAGTACCGTGCGGGGAGTGACTGAAGCTTTCTTT	CASSTVRGVTEAFF
-	TRBV4-1	TRBJ2-1	medium-sized	TGCGCCAGCAGCCAAGGCTTACAAAATAATGAGCAGTTCTTC	CASSQGLQNNEQFF
TRBD1	TRBV14	TRBJ1-2	many	TGTGCCAGCAGCCAGGGACAGGGGGCTGGTTATGGCTACACCTTC	CASSQGQGAGYGYTF
TRBD2	TRBV5-1	TRBJ2-1	-	TGCGCCAGCAGCCTCAGGACTAGCGGGAGTGTCGGGGAGCAGTTCTTC	CASSLRTSGSVGEQFF
-	TRBV19	TRBJ1-1	many	TGTGCCAGTAGTATCGGAGGGACGCGTGAAGCTTTCTTT	CASSIGGTREAFF
-	TRBV19	TRBJ2-1	many	TGTGCCAGTAGTACGAAGGGGTCCTCCTACAATGAGCAGTTCTTC	CASSTKGSSYNEQFF
-	TRBV19	TRBJ1-2	few	TGTGCCAGTAGTCTCAAGGCCCCAGGTGGCTACACCTTC	CASSLKAPGGYTF
-	TRBV11-3	TRBJ1-1	medium-sized	TGTGCCAGCAGCTTAGATGACAGGTTGAACACTGAAGCTTTCTTT	CASSLDDRLNTEAFF
TRBD1	TRBV13	TRBJ2-1	few	TGTGCCAGCGCGGACAGGTCCCAGTACGTCGATGAGCAGTTCTTC	CASADRSQYVDEQFF
-	TRBV30	TRBJ1-2	medium-sized	TGTGCCTGGACCCAGGGTCAAGCCAACTATGGCTACACCTTC	CAWTQGQANYGYTF
-	TRBV12-3/TRBV12-4	TRBJ1-5	many	TGTGCCAGCAGTGGAAGCAATCAGCCCCAGCATTTT	CASSGSNQPQHF
-	TRBV5-1	TRBJ2-1	medium-sized	TGCGCCAGCAGCCCGCTCTATGGTCGTGAGCAGTTCTTC	CASSPLYGREQFF
-	TRBV6-5	TRBJ1-2	many	TGTGCCAGCAGTTATGAGTTCAGGGGTGGCTACACCTTC	CASSYEFRGGYTF
TRBD1	TRBV5-1	TRBJ1-1	-	TGCGCCAGCAGCGGGGGCCGGGACAGGGGGATCTCAGCTTTCTTT	CASSGGRDRGISAFF
TRBD1	TRBV12-3/TRBV12-4	TRBJ1-2	medium-sized	TGTGCCAGCAGCCTTCGGACAGGAACGAGTGGCTACACCTTC	CASSLRTGTSGYTF
-	TRBV27	TRBJ1-2	many	TGTGCCAGCAGTCCGGCCGGGACCAACTATGGCTACACCTTC	CASSPAGTNYGYTF
-	TRBV18	TRBJ2-4	-	TGTGCCAGCTCGTACTTGGGACCGGGTCAAGCCAAAAACATTCAGTACTTC	CASSYLGPGQAKNIQYF
-	TRBV10-3	TRBJ1-1	many	TGTGCCATCAGTGAGCAGGGCTACACTGAAGCTTTCTTT	CAISEQGYTEAFF
TRBD2	TRBV20-1	TRBJ2-1	medium-sized	TGCAGTGCTAGAGCGAGCGGGATCTCCTACAATGAGCAGTTCTTC	CSARASGISYNEQFF
TRBD1	TRBV5-5	TRBJ1-1	medium-sized	TGTGCCAGCAGCCCGGCCATTCGTCCGGGACAGGCTTTAATGAACACTGAAGCTTTCTTT	CASSPAIRPGQALMNTEAFF
-	TRBV7-9	TRBJ1-2	many	TGTGCCAGCAGCCCAGATACAAACTATGGCTACACCTTC	CASSPDTNYGYTF
-	TRBV19	TRBJ2-7	-	TGTGCCAGTAGTATCGGGACCCGAACCTACGAGCAGTACTTC	CASSIGTRTYEQYF
TRBD1	TRBV7-9	TRBJ1-1	many	TGTGCCAGCAGCTTAGGCCAGGGGGAGACTGAAGCTTTCTTT	CASSLGQGETEAFF
-	TRBV5-1	TRBJ2-7	-	TGCGCCAGCAGCTTTAGCCAGGGATACGAGCAGTACTTC	CASSFSQGYEQYF
-	TRBV20-1	TRBJ2-3	-	TGCAGTGCTATGCCGGGAGCCCCAGATACGCAGTATTTT	CSAMPGAPDTQYF
-	TRBV30	TRBJ2-2	many	TGTGCCTGGAGTGGAGAGGGGTTGCCCGGGGAGCTGTTTTTT	CAWSGEGLPGELFF
-	TRBV2	TRBJ1-4	medium-sized	TGTGCCAGCAGTACCGCGGGGACCTCTAATGAAAAACTGTTTTTT	CASSTAGTSNEKLFF
-	TRBV7-3	TRBJ2-1	medium-sized	TGTGCCAGCAGCTTAAACGGCTATGAGCAGTTCTTC	CASSLNGYEQFF
-	TRBV5-1	TRBJ2-5	-	TGCGCCAGCATTGGGGGAGCTGAAGAGACCCAGTACTTC	CASIGGAEETQYF
-	TRBV2	TRBJ1-1	medium-sized	TGTGCCAGCAGTAAAGGGGGGGTTTTCATGAACACTGAAGCTTTCTTT	CASSKGGVFMNTEAFF
-	TRBV7-9	TRBJ2-3	many	TGTGCCAGCAGCCCTCAAAGGTTGGCAGATACGCAGTATTTT	CASSPQRLADTQYF
-	TRBV24-1	TRBJ2-3	-	TGTGCCACCAGTGAACCGGACAGACTAAGCACAGATACGCAGTATTTT	CATSEPDRLSTDTQYF
-	TRBV20-1	TRBJ1-2	many	TGCAGTGTCCTTTTTACGGCCTCCTATGGCTACACCTTC	CSVLFTASYGYTF
-	TRBV5-1	TRBJ1-1	medium-sized	TGCGCCAGCAGCTTGGCCGGGGGTCTCCAAAACACTGAAGCTTTCTTT	CASSLAGGLQNTEAFF
TRBD2	TRBV5-1	TRBJ2-7	medium-sized	TGCGCCAGCAGCTCCCCCGGGACTAGCGGGACCTACGAGCAGTACTTC	CASSSPGTSGTYEQYF
-	TRBV5-4	TRBJ2-3	many	TGTGCCAGCAGCCCGCCGGAAGCGACAGATACGCAGTATTTT	CASSPPEATDTQYF
-	TRBV10-3	TRBJ2-5	few	TGTGCCATCAGTCCTGTTTCCTACCAAGAGACCCAGTACTTC	CAISPVSYQETQYF
TRBD2	TRBV20-1	TRBJ2-1	medium-sized	TGCAGTGGGACTAGCGGGGGGGCAGATGAGCAGTTCTTC	CSGTSGGADEQFF
-	TRBV29-1	TRBJ2-1	many	TGCAGCGTTGGCAGGGGAGGTTCCTACAATGAGCAGTTCTTC	CSVGRGGSYNEQFF
TRBD1	TRBV9	TRBJ2-5	medium-sized	TGTGCCAGCACCAGGACAGGCAAACAAGAGACCCAGTACTTC	CASTRTGKQETQYF
-	TRBV5-1	TRBJ1-2	medium-sized	TGCGCCAGCAGCTTATGGGGCGATCAATATGGCTACACCTTC	CASSLWGDQYGYTF